These 5 T cell receptor beta chains share one sample of origin, sequenced in a study of CD8 T cells in ankylosing spondylitis. TCRdb redid the calling of the 5' RACE reads with MiXCR, one entry per CDR3 protein. The sample consists of fewer than 250,000 distinct CDR3 sequences, roughly 10% of them appearing once. What was sequenced was blood, either unsorted or a sorted T cell fraction (not recorded which). Source of these receptors: a male donor with ankylosing spondylitis or in good health (not recorded which).

This clonotype has more than one count but fewer than ten. The genes are TRBV6-1 and TRBJ1-6; D unresolved. The germline V gene has CDR1 MNHNS and CDR2 SASEGT. This CDR3 contains 13 residues. V lost 7 bases, J lost 8 bases, and 12 bases lay in between. CDR3 in DNA: TGTGCCAGCAATAGGGCTATGGATTCACCCCTCCACTTT. Protein: CASNRAMDSPLHF.

The chain combines TRBV10-3 with TRBJ2-7; TRBD1 aligns across 11 bases. V shed 2 bases and J 4 bases; nucleotides not matched to a gene: 4. Germline V gene lookup returns CDR1 ENHRY and CDR2 SYGVKD. The CDR3 sequence is 15 residues long. The CDR3 sequence: CAISEGQGAPYEQYF. CDR3 DNA sequence: TGTGCCATCAGTGAGGGACAGGGGGCGCCGTACGAGCAGTACTTC.

The sample holds many counts of this clonotype. The rearrangement uses TRBV20-1 and TRBJ2-1; D is unclear. The germline gives CDR1 DFQATT, CDR2 SNEGSKA (reference sequence). CDR3 length: 12 residues. V was trimmed by 6 bases and J by 9 bases, leaving 15 bases between them. CDR3 nucleotides: TGCAGTGCCGCAAAACTCGGCTCTGAGCAGTTCTTC. This encodes CSAAKLGSEQFF.

This clonotype has ten or more counts. J is TRBJ1-6 and V is TRBV7-2, with 12 bases matching TRBD1. V gave up 4 bases and J gave up 9 bases; unmatched junction bases: 4. The CDR3 has 15 amino acids. CDR1 is SGHTA and CDR2 is FQGNSA in the germline V gene. The CDR3 coding sequence is TGTGCCAGCAGCTCGGGACAGGGGGCGTTTTCACCCCTCCACTTT. Encoded protein: CASSSGQGAFSPLHF.

This clonotype came up many times. The chain combines TRBV7-6 with TRBJ1-3, with D possibly matching TRBD1 (5 bases). Germline CDR1 is SGHVS and CDR2 is FNYEAQ. V was pared by 7 bases and J by 0 bases, with 16 bases between. CDR3 length: 16 amino acids. The CDR3 is CASTPGTAGSGNTIYF. In DNA form, the CDR3 reads TGTGCCAGCACCCCTGGGACTGCAGGCTCTGGAAACACCATATATTTT.